This paragraph reports one T cell receptor (beta chain). The antigen is undetermined. Germline loops: CDR1 MDHEN, CDR2 SYDVKM. This CDR3 comprises 16 residues. Germline trimming cut 7 bases from V and 4 bases from J; bases unmatched to any gene: 11. The sample originates from a study of cytomegalovirus exposure and HLA in healthy donors. The study's findings and limits: That first-cohort TCR clusters tended to co-occur in the 100 to 150 validation repertoires was found in a later analysis. Overall, approximately 150 TCR beta chains were annotated as cytomegalovirus-associated. There were a few CMV-associated chains whose specificity for CMV antigens was confirmed in vitro.

Some clones are missing from TCRdb's copy, which holds only in-frame ones; the method was immunoSEQ multiplex PCR. The table records 110,000 to 150,000 clones, about 95% of them present only once. Source material: PBMCs. This chain joins TRBV28 and TRBJ1-2; the match to TRBD1 covers 11 bases. The TCR was taken from a man between 18 and 35 years old in good health and CMV-seropositive. CDR3 sequence (DNA): TGTGCCAGCAATGGGGTCCGGGACAGGGGGGTCTATGGCTACACCTTC. Its protein is CASNGVRDRGVYGYTF.